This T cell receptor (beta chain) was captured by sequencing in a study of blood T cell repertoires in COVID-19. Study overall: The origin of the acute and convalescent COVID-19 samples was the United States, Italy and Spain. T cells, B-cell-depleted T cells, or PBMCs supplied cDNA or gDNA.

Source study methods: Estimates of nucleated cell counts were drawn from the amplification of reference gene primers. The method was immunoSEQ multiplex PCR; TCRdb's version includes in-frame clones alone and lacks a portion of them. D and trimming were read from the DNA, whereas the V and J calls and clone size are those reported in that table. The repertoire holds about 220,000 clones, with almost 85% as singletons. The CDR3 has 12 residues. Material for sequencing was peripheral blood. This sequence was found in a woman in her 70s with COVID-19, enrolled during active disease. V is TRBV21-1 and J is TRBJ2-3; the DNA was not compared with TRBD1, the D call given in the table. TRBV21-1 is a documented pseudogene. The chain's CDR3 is CASSKMAGTQYF. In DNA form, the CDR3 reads TGTGCCAGCAGCAAAATGGCTGGTACGCAGTATTTT.